The 6 T cell receptor beta chains given below trace back to one sample, sequenced in a study of shared clonotypes between healthy human individuals. Terminally differentiated effector memory CD45RA+ cells were left out of the naive CD8 fraction, which was CD45RO-negative and positively selected for CCR7. The protocol was immunoSEQ multiplex PCR, while the TCRdb copy is restricted to in-frame clones and leaves out a portion. The table includes about 2.1 million clones, under 95% detected once. The sample consisted of naive CD8+ T cells from PBMCs. The receptor source for this set is a man younger than 30 in good health. Some clones in this sample may be carry-over from other donors' samples.

This chain uses TRBV30 with TRBJ2-7, with TRBD2 matching 10 bases. The CDR3 is made up of 15 amino acids. Germline CDR1 is GTSNPN and CDR2 is SVGIG (reference sequence). The V and J ends lost 3 bases and 5 bases, in that order; junction bases with no gene match: 10. This chain's CDR3 is CAWSISGRSAHEQYF. CDR3 DNA sequence: TGTGCCTGGAGCATTAGCGGGAGGAGCGCCCACGAGCAGTACTTC.

The chain is built from TRBV5-8 and TRBJ2-7; the D is unclear. The CDR3 is 14 residues long. With 0 bases removed from V and 6 bases from J, the gap between germline ends came to 13 bases. Per the germline V gene, CDR1 is SGHTS and CDR2 is YDEGEE. The CDR3 loop reads CASSLGVKTGEQYF. CDR3 coding DNA: TGTGCCAGCAGCTTGGGCGTAAAAACCGGCGAGCAGTACTTC. Supplemented by reference TRBV5-8 and TRBJ2-7, the full variable domain reads EAGVTQSPTHLIKTRGQQATLRCSPISGHTSVYWYQQALGLGLQFLLWYDEGEERNRGNFPPRFSGRQFPNYSSELNVNALELEDSALYLCASSLGVKTGEQYFGPGTRLTVT.

The chain links TRBV28 to TRBJ1-5, with 7 bases matching TRBD1. Losses at the gene ends were 8 bases for V and 0 bases for J; bases not matched to a gene: 13. The length of the CDR3 is 17 residues. CDR1 is MDHEN, CDR2 SYDVKM, per germline. In DNA, the CDR3 is TGTGCCAGCGCTACGAGGTCCGGGACAGATAGCAATCAGCCCCAGCATTTT. The encoded protein is CASATRSGTDSNQPQHF.

The CDR3 DNA sequence: TGCGCCAGCAGCCCCAAGGTTCCAGGGACTGGAAACACCATATATTTT. Amino acids: CASSPKVPGTGNTIYF. The chain employs TRBV4-3 and TRBJ1-3, with D possibly being TRBD1 (5 bases). This CDR3 is built from 16 residues. Germline V gene data show CDR1 as LGHNA and CDR2 as YSLEER. V was trimmed by 4 bases and J by 2 bases, leaving 15 bases between them.

A word on this clone: Other nucleotide sequences in the sample specify the same CDR3. V is TRBV27 and J is TRBJ2-5, with D hard to call. V lost 0 bases, J lost 1 base, and 6 bases lay in between. This CDR3 has 14 amino acids. Looked up from germline, CDR1 is MNHEY and CDR2 is SMNVEV (reference sequence). This chain's CDR3 is CASSLSGVQETQYF. The CDR3 nucleotides read TGTGCCAGCAGTTTATCTGGGGTCCAAGAGACCCAGTACTTC.

This chain connects TRBV14 to TRBJ2-3; 10 bases map to TRBD2. Trimming removed 4 bases from V and 2 bases from J; junction bases left unmatched: 9. This CDR3 is 17 amino acids long. The germline V gene has CDR1 SGHDN and CDR2 FVKESK. The CDR3 DNA reads TGTGCCAGCAGCCCAATCATACTAGCGGGAATCACAGATACGCAGTATTTT. Its protein is CASSPIILAGITDTQYF.